This T cell receptor (beta chain) was retrieved from a study of T-cell reconstitution after alpha-beta-depleted transplantation in children. Study-level points and caveats: One year post-transplant, T-cell counts and diversity were largely derived from T cells produced anew. Reported findings indicate that, about two months after transplant, alpha-beta T cells came from several hundred expanded clones, which were derived from non-depleted graft cells. For some patients, TCRbeta diversity was high at day 60 because of recipient T cells and thymic progenitors that survived.

For this clonotype: Its antigen is not known.

This CDR3 comprises 17 residues. Trimming took 7 bases from V and 4 from J, leaving 23 bases between them. The germline CDR1 and CDR2 sequences are SGHAT and FQDESV (reference sequence). During its preparation, the TCRbeta library received unique molecular identifiers. TCRdb analysed the PCR reads with MiXCR anew, one entry per CDR3 protein. The profile shows 540,000 or so distinct CDR3 sequences, 20% to 25% of them singletons. This receptor was obtained from a boy under two years old who had a stem cell transplant for acute myeloid leukemia, so the T cells may come from the graft donor. The chain uses TRBV11-1 and TRBJ2-1; D is tentatively TRBD1 or TRBD2 (6 bases each). The sample here was PBMCs, mostly from graft donor cells, taken 360 days after TCRalphabeta/CD19-depleted stem cell transplant. The CDR3 bases are TGTGCCAGCACCCCGCGGAGGGGGGACGGACCATACAATGAGCAGTTCTTC. Amino acid sequence: CASTPRRGDGPYNEQFF.